Each of the 21 T cell receptor beta chains below was sequenced from the same sample in a study of OX40 agonist ivuxolimab in advanced cancers. Repertoires were generated with immunoSEQ multiplex PCR, while TCRdb's copy carries only in-frame clones and drops some. The sample lists tens of thousands of clones, approximately 85% seen once, with about 2.3% in the top ten. The sample here was CD4+ or CD8+ T cells sorted from blood, taken in a trial of the OX40 agonist ivuxolimab. The receptors come from an adult with an advanced solid tumor such as melanoma, head and neck, liver or kidney cancer.

This sequence joins TRBV2 and TRBJ2-3; D ambiguous. The CDR3 is 13 amino acids. The germline CDR1 and CDR2 sequences are SNHLY and FYNNEI. The V end was cut by 6 bases, the J end by 1 base, with 8 bases between. The DNA for the CDR3 is TGTGCCAGCAGCGCCTCGCGCACAGATACGCAGTATTTT. It specifies CASSASRTDTQYF.

The chain employs TRBV2 and TRBJ1-5; tentatively, D is TRBD1 (6 bases). Trimming cost V 6 bases and J 1 base, with 10 bases left between them. Germline-derived CDR1 and CDR2 are SNHLY and FYNNEI. The CDR3 runs 14 residues. The CDR3 spells CASRYGQSNQPQHF. The CDR3 nucleotides read TGTGCCAGCAGATACGGACAGAGCAATCAGCCCCAGCATTTT.

The chain uses TRBV4-3 and TRBJ1-4, with D perhaps TRBD1 (6 bases). The CDR3 is 15 residues long. V was clipped by 2 bases and J by 3 bases, with 10 bases between them. Germline CDR1 is LGHNA and CDR2 is YSLEER. The CDR3 reads CASSQNRVPNEKLFF. The DNA for the CDR3 is TGCGCCAGCAGCCAAAACAGGGTTCCTAATGAAAAACTGTTTTTT.

The gene calls are TRBV6-1 and TRBJ2-7; TRBD2 agrees at 7 bases. V shed 4 bases, J shed 7 bases, and the junction held 10 bases outside the gene matches. There are 14 residues in the CDR3. Looked up from germline, CDR1 is MNHNS and CDR2 is SASEGT. CDR3 sequence (DNA): TGTGCCAGCAGTGGCAGCGGGGTGTTGGGGGAGCAGTACTTC. Translating it yields CASSGSGVLGEQYF.

This clone came up a few times. The rearrangement joins TRBV4-2 to TRBJ1-2; no clear D gene. The V and J ends lost 1 base and 3 bases respectively, with 9 bases between them. This CDR3 region has 14 residues. The germline gives CDR1 LGHNA, CDR2 YNFKEQ. This CDR3 is CASSQARADYGYTF. The DNA for the CDR3 is TGTGCCAGCAGCCAAGCACGAGCAGACTATGGCTACACCTTC.

The chain couples TRBV6-6 to TRBJ2-5; the match to TRBD2 covers 10 bases. Germline V gene lookup returns CDR1 MNHNY and CDR2 SVGAGI (reference sequence). This CDR3 has 15 amino acids. Trimming took 6 bases from V and 1 from J; bases not matched to a gene: 5. The CDR3 bases are TGTGCCAGCAGATTAGCGGGGGGCATCCAAGAGACCCAGTACTTC. As protein: CASRLAGGIQETQYF.

The genes are TRBV2 and TRBJ2-1, with TRBD1 as a possible D gene (6 bases). Trimming stripped 9 bases from V and 1 base from J, with 10 bases between. The length of the CDR3 is 13 residues. Germline loops: CDR1 SNHLY, CDR2 FYNNEI. This CDR3 reads CARRQGSYNEQFF. Written as DNA, the CDR3 is TGTGCCAGAAGGCAGGGGTCCTACAATGAGCAGTTCTTC.

The chain has TRBV28 and TRBJ1-1; a possible D gene is TRBD1 (6 bases). The V end was cut by 5 bases, the J end by 1 base, with 14 bases between. Germline V gene sequence: CDR1 MDHEN, CDR2 SYDVKM. This CDR3 contains 15 residues. CDR3 loop: CASSAPRDKNTEAFF. In DNA, the CDR3 is TGTGCCAGCAGTGCCCCTAGGGACAAGAACACTGAAGCTTTCTTT.

The V call is TRBV5-1, the J call TRBJ1-4; 11 nucleotides align to TRBD1. The V gene end was trimmed by 4 bases and the J gene end by 7 bases; junction bases not matched to a gene: 6. Germline values: CDR1 SGHRS, CDR2 YFSETQ. The CDR3 is made up of 15 amino acids. CDR3 loop: CASSHGQGATEKLFF. The CDR3 DNA reads TGCGCCAGCAGCCACGGACAGGGGGCGACTGAAAAACTGTTTTTT.

In regard to this clone: Other DNA sequences in this sample translate to the same CDR3. V is TRBV6-5 and J is TRBJ2-3; a possible D gene is TRBD2 (7 bases). Trimming took off 2 bases at V and 1 base at J, with 10 bases between the two ends. This CDR3 region has 15 residues. Germline CDR1 and CDR2: MNHEY and SVGAGI. The CDR3: CASSYGGAGTDTQYF. CDR3 DNA: TGTGCCAGCAGTTACGGGGGGGCGGGCACAGATACGCAGTATTTT.

This sequence joins TRBV5-1 and TRBJ1-1, with D unresolved. CDR3 length: 13 amino acids. Germline V CDR1 and CDR2: SGHRS, YFSETQ. V shed 0 bases and J shed 10 bases, with 13 bases lying between them. The CDR3 coding sequence is TGCGCCAGCAGCTTGGAGGTGGGCCGTGGAGCTTTCTTT. Residues: CASSLEVGRGAFF. Full variable domain (remainder filled in from reference TRBV5-1 and TRBJ1-1): KAGVTQTPRYLIKTRGQQVTLSCSPISGHRSVSWYQQTPGQGLQFLFEYFSETQRNKGNFPGRFSGRQFSNSRSEMNVSTLELGDSALYLCASSLEVGRGAFFGQGTRLTVV.

This clone is a singleton in its sample. The chain recombines TRBV6-5 with TRBJ1-1; 8 bases match TRBD1. Germline CDR1 and CDR2: MNHEY and SVGAGI. Unmatched junction bases numbered 8, after V lost 7 bases and J lost 1 base. CDR3 length equals 15 residues. CDR3: CASTQYGTGNTEAFF. CDR3 bases: TGTGCCAGCACCCAATACGGGACAGGGAACACTGAAGCTTTCTTT.

V is TRBV28 and J is TRBJ1-2; the D gene is possibly TRBD1 (5 bases). V dropped 8 bases and J dropped 10 bases, with 14 bases sitting between them. CDR3 size: 11 residues. Germline CDR1 reads MDHEN; CDR2 reads SYDVKM. Here the CDR3 DNA reads TGTGCCAGCCGGACACAGCGACTCTACACCTTC. It codes for CASRTQRLYTF.

V gene TRBV15 combines with J gene TRBJ1-2, with a possible D match to TRBD1 (5 bases). CDR1 and CDR2 from the germline V gene are LNHNV and YYDKDF (reference sequence). Trimming took 0 bases from V and 7 from J, leaving 18 bases between them. This CDR3 has 16 amino acids. The CDR3 spells CATSRDSYLEGVGYTF. The CDR3 bases are TGTGCCACCAGCAGAGATTCTTATCTGGAAGGGGTTGGCTACACCTTC.

J is TRBJ2-7 and V is TRBV4-2; perhaps TRBD2 as D (5 bases). Between the trimmed V and J ends, which lost 1 base and 2 bases, there was a span of 12 bases. From germline, CDR1 is LGHNA and CDR2 YNFKEQ. The CDR3 covers 15 residues. The CDR3 loop is CASSQADPEAYEQYF. CDR3 bases: TGTGCCAGCAGCCAAGCAGACCCGGAGGCCTACGAGCAGTACTTC.

This chain links TRBV6-5 with TRBJ1-1; D gene ambiguous. Germline V gene lookup returns CDR1 MNHEY and CDR2 SVGAGI. Trimming left V 8 bases short and J 1 base short, with 8 bases between. The CDR3 has 12 amino acids. CDR3 amino acids: CASAWRNTEAFF. CDR3 nucleotides: TGTGCCAGCGCCTGGAGGAACACTGAAGCTTTCTTT.

This clone was counted a few times. The rearrangement uses TRBV6-5 and TRBJ1-3; D unresolved. V was clipped by 2 bases and J by 7 bases, with 3 bases between them. CDR3 length equals 11 residues. The V gene's germline CDR1 is MNHEY and CDR2 SVGAGI. CDR3 in amino acids: CASSYGNTIYF. CDR3 nucleotides: TGTGCCAGCAGTTACGGCAACACCATATATTTT.

This clone has a handful of counts. This rearrangement joins TRBV7-3 to TRBJ1-1; D remains ambiguous. The CDR3 consists of 13 residues. Germline CDR1 and CDR2: SGHTA and FQGTGA. V shed 5 bases and J shed 8 bases, with 15 bases lying between them. The CDR3 is CASSAALAGEAFF. CDR3 in DNA: TGTGCCAGCAGCGCGGCCCTGGCCGGGGAAGCTTTCTTT.

This clone was counted a few times. The V and J genes are TRBV11-2 and TRBJ2-1, with D unresolved. The V end was cut by 1 base, the J end by 4 bases, with 5 bases between. There are 13 residues in the CDR3. CDR1 SGHAT and CDR2 FQNNGV come from the germline V gene. CDR3 loop: CASSLARYNEQFF. CDR3 nucleotide sequence: TGTGCCAGCAGCTTAGCCAGATACAATGAGCAGTTCTTC. The full variable domain, rest sourced from reference TRBV11-2 and TRBJ2-1, is EAGVAQSPRYKIIEKRQSVAFWCNPISGHATLYWYQQILGQGPKLLIQFQNNGVVDDSQLPKDRFSAERLKGVDSTLKIQPAKLEDSAVYLCASSLARYNEQFFGPGTRLTVL.

The chain combines TRBV2 with TRBJ1-1; D remains unclear. Germline loops: CDR1 SNHLY, CDR2 FYNNEI. V was pared by 7 bases and J by 1 base, with 10 bases between. The CDR3 is 13 residues long. The CDR3 DNA follows: TGTGCCAGCACTCAGGACGGGAACACTGAAGCTTTCTTT. Protein product: CASTQDGNTEAFF. The variable domain in full, with the rest retrieved from reference TRBV2 and TRBJ1-1, is EPEVTQTPSHQVTQMGQEVILRCVPISNHLYFYWYRQILGQKVEFLVSFYNNEISEKSEIFDDQFSVERPDGSNFTLKIRSTKLEDSAMYFCASTQDGNTEAFFGQGTRLTVV.

The V gene is TRBV7-2, the J gene TRBJ2-1, with a tentative D call TRBD1 (6 bases). This CDR3 contains 14 residues. Germline V CDR1 and CDR2: SGHTA, FQGNSA. V lost 3 bases to trimming and J lost 10 bases, with 16 bases between them. CDR3 sequence: CASSFRDRSGEQFF. Here the CDR3 DNA reads TGTGCCAGCAGCTTCAGAGACAGGTCTGGAGAGCAGTTCTTC.